This TCR beta chain was captured by sequencing in a study of blood T cell repertoires in COVID-19. This CDR3 has 16 residues. Germline CDR1 reads SNHLY; CDR2 reads FYNNEI. V was clipped by 6 bases and J by 6 bases; unmatched bases: 10. Assay used: immunoSEQ multiplex PCR; TCRdb lists only in-frame clones, some missing. The sample lists roughly 380,000 clones, around 91% seen once, with around 1.5% in the top ten. The source is a middle-aged woman with COVID-19, enrolled during active disease. The sequenced sample was peripheral blood. The genes are TRBV2 and TRBJ2-2; 10 nucleotides match TRBD1. CDR3 loop: CASSGTGARASGELFF. The CDR3 DNA reads TGTGCCAGCAGCGGGACAGGGGCCAGGGCTTCCGGGGAGCTGTTTTTT.